Listed here are 31 T cell receptor beta chains from one sample, sequenced in a study of Ad26.COV2.S vaccination and SARS-CoV-2 variants. The method was immunoSEQ multiplex PCR; TCRdb's version includes in-frame clones alone and lacks a portion of them. The data show roughly 400,000 clones, around 91% seen once. Treatment noted: around 19 received Ad26.COV2.S at low or high dose, single or two shots; 5 received placebo; per-sample allocation not given. On day 63 after the first injection, vaccine and placebo recipients gave samples. The sequencing used peripheral blood, collected in a trial of Ad26.COV2.S vaccine versus placebo. The receptors come from a person aged 18 to 65 who received the Ad26.COV2.S COVID-19 vaccine or a placebo.

This clone was recorded a few times. Other DNA sequences in this sample translate to the same CDR3. V gene TRBV20-1 combines with J gene TRBJ1-1; unclear D gene. This CDR3 is 10 amino acids long. V was shortened by 3 bases and J by 2 bases, with 1 base between the two germline ends. CDR1 is DFQATT and CDR2 is SNEGSKA in the germline V gene (reference sequence). CDR3 bases: TGCAGTGCTAGTAACACTGAAGCTTTCTTT. It codes for CSASNTEAFF.

V usage is TRBV6-1 and J usage is TRBJ1-5; D is unclear. The CDR3 sequence is 14 residues long. Germline assignment: CDR1 MNHNS and CDR2 SASEGT. V gave up 2 bases and J gave up 6 bases, with 11 bases separating them. For the CDR3, the DNA is TGTGCCAGCAGTGAAAGAATTGGGCTTCAGCCCCAGCATTTT. Amino acids: CASSERIGLQPQHF.

The genes are TRBV18 and TRBJ2-7, with 10 bases that match TRBD2. This CDR3 is 15 amino acids long. The J segment lost 5 bases and the V segment lost 4 bases, leaving 8 bases of the junction unmatched. Germline lookup yields CDR1 KGHSH and CDR2 LQKENI. The CDR3 nucleotides are TGTGCCAGCTCACTCACTAGCGGGATAGTCAACGAGCAGTACTTC. It codes for CASSLTSGIVNEQYF.

The chain employs TRBV28 and TRBJ2-7; 7 nucleotides agree with TRBD1. The CDR3 spans 16 residues. Germline CDR1 MDHEN, CDR2 SYDVKM. The V and J ends lost 6 bases and 1 base, in that order; junction bases with no gene match: 12. The CDR3 DNA follows: TGTGCCAGCAGCCTACCAGTTGGGACAGCGTCCTACGAGCAGTACTTC. It translates to CASSLPVGTASYEQYF.

The J gene is TRBJ2-7, the V gene TRBV27; perhaps D is TRBD1 or TRBD2 (6 bases each). The CDR3 sequence is 13 residues long. The V gene's germline CDR1 is MNHEY and CDR2 SMNVEV (reference sequence). V was trimmed by 3 bases and J by 7 bases, leaving 13 bases between them. CDR3: CASSFTGGREQYF. CDR3 sequence (DNA): TGTGCCAGCAGTTTCACTGGGGGGCGGGAGCAGTACTTC.

J is TRBJ2-2 and V is TRBV21-1; no DNA check was done on the table's D call, TRBD1. TRBV21-1 has pseudogene status. The CDR3 contains 19 residues. The CDR3 sequence: CASSKKDRSVSANTGELFF. The CDR3 DNA reads as TGTGCCAGCAGCAAGAAGGACAGGTCAGTCTCCGCGAACACCGGGGAGCTGTTTTTT.

The V gene is TRBV4-2, the J gene TRBJ2-7; no definite D call. The V and J ends lost 1 base and 6 bases respectively, with 7 bases between them. Germline lookup yields CDR1 LGHNA and CDR2 YNFKEQ. The CDR3 has 12 amino acids. In DNA form, the CDR3 reads TGTGCCAGCAGCCAAGTAGGGATCGAGCAGTACTTC. It codes for CASSQVGIEQYF.

J is TRBJ2-1 and V is TRBV28, with 7 bases lining up with TRBD2. Germline assignment: CDR1 MDHEN and CDR2 SYDVKM. This CDR3 comprises 14 residues. Losses at the gene ends were 6 bases for V and 4 bases for J; bases not matched to a gene: 6. CDR3 loop: CASRPEREYNEQFF. Written as DNA, the CDR3 is TGTGCCAGCAGGCCTGAGCGGGAATACAATGAGCAGTTCTTC.

The V call is TRBV2, the J call TRBJ1-2, with 8 bases identical to TRBD1. Germline CDR1 is SNHLY and CDR2 is FYNNEI. Unmatched junction bases numbered 15, after V lost 8 bases and J lost 7 bases. The CDR3 loop spans 15 amino acids. The CDR3 DNA sequence: TGTGCCAGCGTCAATCGGAGACAGGGGTTGAGTGGCTACACCTTC. Its translation: CASVNRRQGLSGYTF.

The chain has TRBV3-1 (or the pseudogene TRBV3-2) and TRBJ2-5, with D tentatively TRBD2 (6 bases). Trimming pared 0 bases from V and 0 bases from J, leaving 23 bases between. The CDR3 has 20 amino acids. Per the germline V gene, CDR1 is LGHDT and CDR2 is YNNKEL (reference sequence). CDR3 sequence reads: CASSQDCPTRYEPYQETQYF. The CDR3 nucleotides read TGTGCCAGCAGCCAAGATTGCCCGACTAGGTACGAACCGTACCAAGAGACCCAGTACTTC.

A word on this clone: Other DNA sequences from this sample encode an identical CDR3 as well. This CDR3 reads CASSVAANTGELFF. The CDR3 bases are TGTGCCAGCAGCGTAGCAGCGAACACCGGGGAGCTGTTTTTT. The chain carries TRBV9 and TRBJ2-2; D is uncertain. V was cut by 0 bases and J by 0 bases, with 3 bases left in between. The length of the CDR3 is 14 residues. The germline CDR1 and CDR2 sequences are SGDLS and YYNGEE.

The chain combines TRBV5-6 with TRBJ2-7; 10 bases align to TRBD2. The J segment lost 5 bases and the V segment lost 1 base, leaving 3 bases of the junction unmatched. Germline V gene sequence: CDR1 SGHDT, CDR2 YYEEEE. The CDR3 is 14 residues long. Here the CDR3 DNA reads TGTGCCAGCAGCTTGACTAGCGGGACCCACGAGCAGTACTTC. Protein: CASSLTSGTHEQYF.

The chain couples TRBV6-4 to TRBJ2-1, with 10 nucleotides matching TRBD2. Germline CDR1 is MRHNA and CDR2 is SNTAGT. The CDR3 contains 19 residues. Trimming took 0 bases from V and 5 from J; bases not matched to a gene: 13. The CDR3 coding sequence is TGTGCCAGCAGTGACTCTTCCCTAGCGGGAGCCGCCCGGCACAATGAGCAGTTCTTC. This gives the protein CASSDSSLAGAARHNEQFF.

The V call is TRBV25-1, the J call TRBJ2-7; D gene uncertain. Trimming removed 0 bases at V and 0 bases at J, with 3 bases between. Germline V gene lookup returns CDR1 MGHDK and CDR2 SYGVNS. CDR3 length equals 13 residues. CDR3 coding DNA: TGTGCCAGCAGTGAATACGTCTCCTACGAGCAGTACTTC. As protein: CASSEYVSYEQYF.

The chain joins TRBV24-1 to TRBJ2-1, with D tentatively TRBD2 (6 bases). From germline, CDR1 is KGHDR and CDR2 SFDVKD. V lost 2 bases and J 5 bases, leaving 12 bases between the germline ends. This CDR3 region has 15 residues. CDR3 DNA sequence: TGTGCCACCAGTGATTGGGGGACTGCCCACAATGAGCAGTTCTTC. It translates to CATSDWGTAHNEQFF.

This clone came up a few times. The V call is TRBV4-1, the J call TRBJ1-2, with D possibly matching TRBD1 (5 bases). Germline-derived CDR1 and CDR2 are MGHRA and YSYEKL. Trimming cost V 4 bases and J 0 bases, with 12 bases left between them. The CDR3 length is 15 residues. CDR3 protein: CASSPHRGPNYGYTF. For the CDR3, the DNA is TGCGCCAGCAGCCCCCATCGGGGCCCTAACTATGGCTACACCTTC.

V and J are TRBV19 and TRBJ2-1; 7 bases align to TRBD1. Germline assignment: CDR1 LNHDA and CDR2 SQIVND (reference sequence). The CDR3 has 15 amino acids. J gave up 2 bases and V 1 base, and 2 bases lay outside the gene matches. CDR3 in amino acids: CASSIVGGPYNEQFF. The CDR3 region has the DNA TGTGCCAGTAGTATAGTAGGGGGCCCCTACAATGAGCAGTTCTTC.

The chain has TRBV5-1 and TRBJ2-3; 8 nucleotides match TRBD1. The CDR3 is made up of 15 amino acids. Germline assignment: CDR1 SGHRS and CDR2 YFSETQ. With 0 bases clipped from V and 14 bases from J, the junction kept 14 bases outside the gene matches. CDR3 bases: TGCGCCAGCAGCTTGGGGGAGACAGGACAGGGCACCTTGTATTTT. It encodes CASSLGETGQGTLYF. Full variable domain (remainder filled in from reference TRBV5-1 and TRBJ2-3): KAGVTQTPRYLIKTRGQQVTLSCSPISGHRSVSWYQQTPGQGLQFLFEYFSETQRNKGNFPGRFSGRQFSNSRSEMNVSTLELGDSALYLCASSLGETGQGTLYFGPGTRLTVL.

The DNA of the CDR3 is TGTGCCAGCAGCCGACTAGACAATGAGCAGTTCTTC. As protein: CASSRLDNEQFF. This chain links TRBV3-1 (or the pseudogene TRBV3-2) with TRBJ2-1; tentative D call: TRBD2 (6 bases). Germline V CDR1 and CDR2: LGHDT, YNNKEL (reference sequence). Trimming stripped 4 bases from V and 5 bases from J, with 6 bases between. This CDR3 is built from 12 residues.

The chain links TRBV6-2 or TRBV6-3 to TRBJ2-2; the D gene is possibly TRBD1 (6 bases). V lost 0 bases and J 3 bases, leaving 14 bases between the germline ends. CDR3 length: 17 amino acids. From germline, CDR1 is MNHEY and CDR2 SVGEGT. CDR3: CASSYSTQGTHTGELFF. CDR3 coding DNA: TGTGCCAGCAGTTACTCGACTCAGGGGACGCACACCGGGGAGCTGTTTTTT.

The genes are TRBV16 and TRBJ2-7; D not certain. Germline CDR1 KGHSY, CDR2 FQNENV. The CDR3 has 14 amino acids. V was cut by 0 bases and J by 7 bases, with 13 bases left in between. CDR3 protein: CASSQSSAKGEQYF. The CDR3 bases are TGTGCCAGCAGCCAATCGTCCGCCAAAGGGGAGCAGTACTTC.

This chain uses TRBV5-5 with TRBJ2-1, with a tentative D call TRBD2 (5 bases). CDR3 length: 17 amino acids. With 4 bases removed from V and 0 bases from J, the gap between germline ends came to 17 bases. Looked up from germline, CDR1 is SGHKS and CDR2 is YYEKEE (reference sequence). CDR3 sequence: CASSPLRVLSSYNEQFF. The CDR3 nucleotides are TGTGCCAGCAGCCCCTTGCGGGTTTTGAGCTCCTACAATGAGCAGTTCTTC.

The chain has TRBV11-2 and TRBJ2-5; weak D call: TRBD1 (6 bases). Germline CDR1 SGHAT, CDR2 FQNNGV. CDR3 length: 15 amino acids. Trimming left V 1 base short and J 4 bases short, with 13 bases between. CDR3: CASSLGTVKLETQYF. As DNA, the CDR3 is TGTGCCAGCAGCTTAGGGACAGTCAAATTAGAGACCCAGTACTTC.

The CDR3 DNA sequence: TGCGCCAGCAGTGAGTTGCTGGGCGAAAGCGGATCAGATACGCAGTATTTT. It is translated as CASSELLGESGSDTQYF. The chain recombines TRBV10-2 with TRBJ2-3, with a tentative D call TRBD2 (5 bases). Trimming cost V 1 base and J 4 bases, with 18 bases left between them. The germline V gene encodes CDR1 WSHSY and CDR2 SAAADI. The CDR3 spans 17 residues.

This clone showed up just a few times. The gene calls are TRBV9 and TRBJ1-6; TRBD1 is a possible D gene (6 bases). The CDR3 extends over 17 amino acids. Trimming took off 0 bases at V and 5 bases at J, with 15 bases between the two ends. Per the germline V gene, CDR1 is SGDLS and CDR2 is YYNGEE. The DNA for the CDR3 is TGTGCCAGCAGCGTAGACCCCGCAGGGGCGAATAATTCACCCCTCCACTTT. Its translation is CASSVDPAGANNSPLHF.

The rearrangement joins TRBV30 to TRBJ1-2; TRBD1 is a possible D gene (6 bases). CDR1 GTSNPN and CDR2 SVGIG come from the germline V gene (reference sequence). Deletions cut 2 bases from V and 3 bases from J, with 10 bases between. The CDR3 consists of 13 residues. CDR3 protein: CAWSHRADYGYTF. The CDR3 DNA follows: TGTGCCTGGAGTCACAGGGCCGACTATGGCTACACCTTC.

The rearrangement uses TRBV5-1 and TRBJ2-5; D call uncertain. The V end lost 0 bases, the J end lost 1 base, and 10 bases lay between the germline ends. CDR1 and CDR2 from the germline V gene are SGHRS and YFSETQ. CDR3 size: 15 residues. The CDR3 region has the DNA TGCGCCAGCAGCTTGGCCGCGGAGCCCCAAGAGACCCAGTACTTC. This codes for CASSLAAEPQETQYF.

This clone was counted once. The gene calls are TRBV30 and TRBJ1-5; 7 bases are a match to TRBD1. V shed 6 bases, J shed 3 bases, and the junction held 2 bases outside the gene matches. Germline-derived CDR1 and CDR2 are GTSNPN and SVGIG (reference sequence). The CDR3 has 12 amino acids. This CDR3 reads CACDRDNQPQHF. In DNA, the CDR3 is TGTGCCTGTGACAGGGACAATCAGCCCCAGCATTTT.

V gene TRBV7-3 combines with J gene TRBJ1-2; 7 bases are shared with TRBD1. The CDR3 is 14 amino acids. In germline, CDR1 is SGHTA, CDR2 FQGTGA. Trimming at V came to 0 bases and at J to 7 bases, leaving 5 bases not matched to a gene. CDR3 sequence: CASSLTGGAGGYTF. The CDR3 nucleotides read TGTGCCAGCAGCTTAACAGGGGGCGCGGGTGGCTACACCTTC.

The V call is TRBV27, the J call TRBJ1-5; 9 bases agree with TRBD1. Germline V gene sequence: CDR1 MNHEY, CDR2 SMNVEV (reference sequence). Germline trimming cut 3 bases from V and 6 bases from J; bases unmatched to any gene: 9. The CDR3 has 16 amino acids. This CDR3 is CASSFSGTGTAQPQHF. In DNA, the CDR3 is TGTGCCAGCAGTTTCTCCGGGACAGGGACGGCTCAGCCCCAGCATTTT.

This chain joins TRBV10-3 and TRBJ2-1, with D unclear. The V end lost 3 bases, the J end lost 9 bases, and 9 bases lay between the germline ends. Germline V gene sequence: CDR1 ENHRY, CDR2 SYGVKD. The length of the CDR3 is 12 residues. The CDR3 DNA reads as TGTGCCATCAGTGAATCTGGAAGTGAGCAGTTCTTC. Amino acid sequence: CAISESGSEQFF.